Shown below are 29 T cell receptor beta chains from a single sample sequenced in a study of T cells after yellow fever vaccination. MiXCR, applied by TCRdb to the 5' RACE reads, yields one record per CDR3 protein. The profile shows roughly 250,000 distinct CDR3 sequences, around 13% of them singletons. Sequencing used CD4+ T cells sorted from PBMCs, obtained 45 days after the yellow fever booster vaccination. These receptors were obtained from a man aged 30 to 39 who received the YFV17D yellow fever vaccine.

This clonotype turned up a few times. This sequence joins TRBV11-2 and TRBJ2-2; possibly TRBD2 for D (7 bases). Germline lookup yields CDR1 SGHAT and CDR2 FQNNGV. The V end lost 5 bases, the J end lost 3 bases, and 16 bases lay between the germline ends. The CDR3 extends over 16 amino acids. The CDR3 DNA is TGTGCCAGCAGCCTGAGGGGGGGACCTCACACCGGGGAGCTGTTTTTT. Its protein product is CASSLRGGPHTGELFF.

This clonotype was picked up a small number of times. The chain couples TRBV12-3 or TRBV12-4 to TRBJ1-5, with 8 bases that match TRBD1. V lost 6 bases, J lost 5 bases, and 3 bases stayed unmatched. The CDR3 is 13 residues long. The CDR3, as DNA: TGTGCCAGCAGCCCGACAGGGGATCAGCCCCAGCATTTT. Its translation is CASSPTGDQPQHF.

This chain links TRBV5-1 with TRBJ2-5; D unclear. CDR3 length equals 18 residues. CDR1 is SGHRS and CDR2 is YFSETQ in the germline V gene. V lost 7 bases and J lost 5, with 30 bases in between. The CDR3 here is CASYPAPISFGFLETQYF. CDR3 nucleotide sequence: TGCGCCAGCTACCCGGCCCCGATTAGCTTCGGCTTTCTGGAGACCCAGTACTTC. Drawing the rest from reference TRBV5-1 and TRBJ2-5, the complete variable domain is KAGVTQTPRYLIKTRGQQVTLSCSPISGHRSVSWYQQTPGQGLQFLFEYFSETQRNKGNFPGRFSGRQFSNSRSEMNVSTLELGDSALYLCASYPAPISFGFLETQYFGPGTRLLVL.

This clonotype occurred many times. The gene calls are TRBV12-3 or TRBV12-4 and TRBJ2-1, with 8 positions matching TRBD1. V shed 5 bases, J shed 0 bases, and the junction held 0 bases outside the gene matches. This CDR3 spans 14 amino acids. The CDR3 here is CASSGQGSYNEQFF. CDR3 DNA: TGTGCCAGCAGTGGACAGGGCTCCTACAATGAGCAGTTCTTC.

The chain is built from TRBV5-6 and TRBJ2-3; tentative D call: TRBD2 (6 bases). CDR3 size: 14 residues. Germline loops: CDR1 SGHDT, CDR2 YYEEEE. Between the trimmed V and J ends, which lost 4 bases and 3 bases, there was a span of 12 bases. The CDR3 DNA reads TGTGCCAGCAGCCGCCGCGGGGTGACAGATACGCAGTATTTT. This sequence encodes CASSRRGVTDTQYF.

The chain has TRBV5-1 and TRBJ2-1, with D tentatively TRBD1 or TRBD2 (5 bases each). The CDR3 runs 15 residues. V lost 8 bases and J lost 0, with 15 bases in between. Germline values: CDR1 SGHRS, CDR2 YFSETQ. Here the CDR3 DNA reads TGCGCCAGTGACCCGGGGACCCTCTCCTACAATGAGCAGTTCTTC. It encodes CASDPGTLSYNEQFF.

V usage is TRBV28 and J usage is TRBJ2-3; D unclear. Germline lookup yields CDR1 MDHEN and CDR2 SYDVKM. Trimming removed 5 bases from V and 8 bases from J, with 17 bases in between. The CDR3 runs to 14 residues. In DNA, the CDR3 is TGTGCCAGCAGTGGGTCTCGGGCCCGAGGTACGCAGTATTTT. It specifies CASSGSRARGTQYF.

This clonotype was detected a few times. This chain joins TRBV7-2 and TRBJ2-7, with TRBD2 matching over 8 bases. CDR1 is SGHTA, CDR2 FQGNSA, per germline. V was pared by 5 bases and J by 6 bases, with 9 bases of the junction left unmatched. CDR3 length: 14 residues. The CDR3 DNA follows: TGTGCCAGCAGCCCGGCGCGGGAGGTCGGCGAGCAGTACTTC. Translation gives CASSPAREVGEQYF.

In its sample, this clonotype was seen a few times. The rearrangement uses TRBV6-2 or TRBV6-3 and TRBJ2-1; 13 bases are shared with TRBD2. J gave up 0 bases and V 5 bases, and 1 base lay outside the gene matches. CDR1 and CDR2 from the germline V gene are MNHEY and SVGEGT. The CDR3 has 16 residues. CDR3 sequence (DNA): TGTGCCAGCAGTAGGACTAGCGGGAGCTCCTACAATGAGCAGTTCTTC. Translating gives CASSRTSGSSYNEQFF.

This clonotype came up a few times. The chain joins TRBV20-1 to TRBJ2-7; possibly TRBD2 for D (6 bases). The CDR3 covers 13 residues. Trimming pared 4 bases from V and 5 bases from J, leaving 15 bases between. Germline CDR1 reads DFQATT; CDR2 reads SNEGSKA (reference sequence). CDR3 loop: CSAMSGAADEQYF. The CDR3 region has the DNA TGCAGTGCTATGTCGGGAGCGGCGGACGAGCAGTACTTC.

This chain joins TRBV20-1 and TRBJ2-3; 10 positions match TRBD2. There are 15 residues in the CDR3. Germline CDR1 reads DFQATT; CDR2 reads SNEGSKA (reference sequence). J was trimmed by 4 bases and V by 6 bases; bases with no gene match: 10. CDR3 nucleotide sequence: TGCAGTGCCGACGCCGGGACTAGCGTTCCAGATACGCAGTATTTT. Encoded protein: CSADAGTSVPDTQYF.

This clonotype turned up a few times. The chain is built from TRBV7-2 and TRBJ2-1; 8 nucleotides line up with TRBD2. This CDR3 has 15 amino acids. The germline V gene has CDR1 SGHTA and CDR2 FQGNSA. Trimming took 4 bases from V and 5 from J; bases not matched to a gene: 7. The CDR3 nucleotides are TGTGCCAGCAGCTCGGGCGGGAGGACTCACAATGAGCAGTTCTTC. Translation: CASSSGGRTHNEQFF. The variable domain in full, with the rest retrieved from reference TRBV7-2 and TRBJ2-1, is GAGVSQSPSNKVTEKGKDVELRCDPISGHTALYWYRQSLGQGLEFLIYFQGNSAPDKSGLPSDRFSAERTGGSVSTLTIQRTQQEDSAVYLCASSSGGRTHNEQFFGPGTRLTVL.

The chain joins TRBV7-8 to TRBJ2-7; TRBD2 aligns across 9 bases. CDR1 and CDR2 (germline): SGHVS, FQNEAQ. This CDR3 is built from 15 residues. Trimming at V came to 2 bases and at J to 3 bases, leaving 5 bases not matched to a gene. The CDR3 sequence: CASSLNSGSYYEQYF. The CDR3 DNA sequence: TGTGCCAGCAGCTTAAATAGCGGGAGCTACTACGAGCAGTACTTC.

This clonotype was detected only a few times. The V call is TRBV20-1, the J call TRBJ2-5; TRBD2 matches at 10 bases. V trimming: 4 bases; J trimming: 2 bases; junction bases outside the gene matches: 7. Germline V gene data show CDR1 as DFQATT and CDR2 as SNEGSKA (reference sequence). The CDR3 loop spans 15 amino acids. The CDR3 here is CSAMSGRAVQETQYF. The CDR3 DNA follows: TGCAGTGCTATGAGCGGGAGGGCGGTGCAAGAGACCCAGTACTTC.

CDR3 amino acids: CASRYGTSEAYEQYF. The DNA of the CDR3 is TGTGCCAGCAGGTACGGGACTAGCGAGGCCTACGAGCAGTACTTC. The gene calls are TRBV28 and TRBJ2-7; 10 nucleotides agree with TRBD2. CDR1 is MDHEN, CDR2 SYDVKM, per germline. CDR3 size: 15 residues. J lost 2 bases, V lost 6 bases, and 7 bases had no gene match.

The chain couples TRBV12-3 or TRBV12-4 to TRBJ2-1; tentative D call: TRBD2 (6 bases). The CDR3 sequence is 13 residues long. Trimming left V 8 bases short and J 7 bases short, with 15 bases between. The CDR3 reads CASGIRRVNEQFF. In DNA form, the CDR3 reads TGTGCCAGCGGAATACGGAGGGTGAATGAGCAGTTCTTC.

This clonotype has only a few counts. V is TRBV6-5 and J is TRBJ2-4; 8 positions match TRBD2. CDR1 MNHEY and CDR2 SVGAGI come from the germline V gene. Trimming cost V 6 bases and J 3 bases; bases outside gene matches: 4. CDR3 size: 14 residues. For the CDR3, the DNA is TGTGCCAGCAGGGCCACTAGCGGCAAAAACATTCAGTACTTC. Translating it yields CASRATSGKNIQYF.

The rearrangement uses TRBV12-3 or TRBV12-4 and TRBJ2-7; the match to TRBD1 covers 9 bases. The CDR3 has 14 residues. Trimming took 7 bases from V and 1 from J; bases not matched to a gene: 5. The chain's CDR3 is CASKPGQGSYEQYF. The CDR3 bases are TGTGCCAGCAAACCGGGACAGGGTTCCTACGAGCAGTACTTC.

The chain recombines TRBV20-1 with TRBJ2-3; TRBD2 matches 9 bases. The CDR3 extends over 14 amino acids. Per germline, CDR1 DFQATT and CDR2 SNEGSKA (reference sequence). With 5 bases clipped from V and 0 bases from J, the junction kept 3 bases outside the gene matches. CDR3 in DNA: TGCAGTGCTTACGGACTAGCGAGCACAGATACGCAGTATTTT. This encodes CSAYGLASTDTQYF.

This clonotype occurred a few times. CDR3 bases: TGTGCCAGCAGCTGGGGAGACCTCCCCTACAATGAGCAGTTCTTC. Residues: CASSWGDLPYNEQFF. V is TRBV7-2 and J is TRBJ2-1; TRBD2 is a possible D gene (5 bases). This CDR3 spans 15 amino acids. CDR1 and CDR2 (germline): SGHTA, FQGNSA. Trimming stripped 4 bases from V and 2 bases from J, with 12 bases between.

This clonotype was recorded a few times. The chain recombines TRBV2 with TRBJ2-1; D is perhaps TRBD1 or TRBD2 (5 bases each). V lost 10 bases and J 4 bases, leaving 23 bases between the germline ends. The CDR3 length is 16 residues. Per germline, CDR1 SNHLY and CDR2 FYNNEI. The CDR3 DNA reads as TGTGCCATCTACCCACGAGGGGCGGAGACTTACAATGAGCAGTTCTTC. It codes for CAIYPRGAETYNEQFF.

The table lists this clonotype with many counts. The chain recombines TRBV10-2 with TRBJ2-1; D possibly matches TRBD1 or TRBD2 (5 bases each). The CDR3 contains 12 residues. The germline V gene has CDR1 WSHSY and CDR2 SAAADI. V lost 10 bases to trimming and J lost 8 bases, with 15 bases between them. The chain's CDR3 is CAKTGPWDEQFF. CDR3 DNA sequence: TGCGCCAAAACGGGACCCTGGGATGAGCAGTTCTTC.

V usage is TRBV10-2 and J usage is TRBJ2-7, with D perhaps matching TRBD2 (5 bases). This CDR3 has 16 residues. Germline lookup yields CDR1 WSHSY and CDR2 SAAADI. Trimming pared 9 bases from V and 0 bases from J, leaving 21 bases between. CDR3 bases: TGCGCCAGTACCTCTTCGTCGGGGTGGGGCTCCTACGAGCAGTACTTC. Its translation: CASTSSSGWGSYEQYF.

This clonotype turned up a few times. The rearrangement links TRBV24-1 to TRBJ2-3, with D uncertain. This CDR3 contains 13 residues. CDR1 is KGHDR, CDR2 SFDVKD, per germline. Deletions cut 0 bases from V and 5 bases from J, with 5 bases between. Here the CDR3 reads CATSDLPGDTQYF. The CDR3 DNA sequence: TGTGCCACCAGTGATTTGCCCGGAGATACGCAGTATTTT.

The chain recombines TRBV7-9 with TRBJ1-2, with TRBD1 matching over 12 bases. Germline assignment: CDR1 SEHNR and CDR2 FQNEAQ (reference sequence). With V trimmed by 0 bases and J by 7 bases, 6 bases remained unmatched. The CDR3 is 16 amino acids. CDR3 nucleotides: TGTGCCAGCAGCTTAGCGGCTGGGACAGGGGGCTCTGGCTACACCTTC. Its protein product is CASSLAAGTGGSGYTF.

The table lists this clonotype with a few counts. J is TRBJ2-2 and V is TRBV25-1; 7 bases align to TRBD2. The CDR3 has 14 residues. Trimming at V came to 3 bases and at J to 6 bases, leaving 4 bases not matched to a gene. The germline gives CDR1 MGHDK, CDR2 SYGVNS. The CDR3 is CASSDPRGAGELFF. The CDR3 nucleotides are TGTGCCAGCAGTGATCCCCGGGGGGCCGGGGAGCTGTTTTTT.

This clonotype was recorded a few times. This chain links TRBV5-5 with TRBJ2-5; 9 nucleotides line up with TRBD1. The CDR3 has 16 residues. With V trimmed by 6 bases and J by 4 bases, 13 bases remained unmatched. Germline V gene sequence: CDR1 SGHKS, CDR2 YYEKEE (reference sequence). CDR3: CASTITYRGRGETQYF. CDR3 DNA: TGTGCCAGCACCATAACCTACAGGGGGCGAGGAGAGACCCAGTACTTC.

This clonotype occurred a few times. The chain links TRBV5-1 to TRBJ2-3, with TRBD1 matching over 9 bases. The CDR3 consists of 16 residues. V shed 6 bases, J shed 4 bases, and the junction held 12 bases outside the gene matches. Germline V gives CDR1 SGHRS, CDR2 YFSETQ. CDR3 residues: CASTIIGQGTSDTQYF. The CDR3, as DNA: TGCGCCAGCACCATAATCGGACAGGGGACGTCAGATACGCAGTATTTT.

The chain's CDR3 is CASSSLAGQADNRRVGQYF. CDR3 DNA sequence: TGTGCCAGCAGTTCTTTGGCGGGACAGGCGGACAACCGGAGGGTCGGGCAGTACTTC. The V gene is TRBV27, the J gene TRBJ2-7; 8 positions match TRBD1. Trimming cost V 4 bases and J 9 bases; bases outside gene matches: 26. The CDR3 sequence is 19 residues long. Germline assignment: CDR1 MNHEY and CDR2 SMNVEV (reference sequence).